Below, 14 T cell receptor beta chains from the same sample are listed, as sequenced in a study of early T cells in non-severe SARS-CoV-2 infection. TCRdb analysed the 5' RACE reads with MiXCR anew, one entry per CDR3 protein. The data hold around 40,000 distinct CDR3 sequences, with about 6% observed a single time. Specimen: whole blood. All receptors derive from an adult who was a healthcare worker with PCR-confirmed SARS-CoV-2 infection or an uninfected control (not recorded which).

In this sample, this clonotype turned up many times. This sequence joins TRBV7-9 and TRBJ1-2; TRBD1 matches at 8 bases. The J segment lost 1 base and the V segment lost 3 bases, leaving 1 base of the junction unmatched. The CDR3 consists of 14 residues. The germline V gene has CDR1 SEHNR and CDR2 FQNEAQ (reference sequence). The DNA of the CDR3 is TGTGCCAGCAGCTTTGGACAGGGTAACTATGGCTACACCTTC. The encoded protein is CASSFGQGNYGYTF.

This clonotype was seen many times. The V call is TRBV6-5, the J call TRBJ1-1, with D possibly being TRBD1 (5 bases). V lost 5 bases to trimming and J lost 2 bases, with 18 bases between them. Germline V gene lookup returns CDR1 MNHEY and CDR2 SVGAGI. This CDR3 contains 16 residues. In DNA, the CDR3 is TGTGCCAGCAGTCGGACTCCGGGACGGGCAAACACTGAAGCTTTCTTT. Translation gives CASSRTPGRANTEAFF.

The rearrangement uses TRBV29-1 and TRBJ2-1; 12 bases agree with TRBD2. The trim removed 3 bases at V and 4 bases at J, leaving 1 base unmatched. Germline assignment: CDR1 SQVTM and CDR2 ANQGSEA. This CDR3 region has 14 residues. CDR3 amino acids: CSVELAGGYNEQFF. CDR3 bases: TGCAGCGTTGAGCTAGCGGGAGGGTACAATGAGCAGTTCTTC.

This clonotype was counted many times. The rearrangement uses TRBV5-1 and TRBJ2-1; no reliable D call. The V end was cut by 4 bases, the J end by 7 bases, with 15 bases between. The CDR3 has 14 amino acids. Germline V CDR1 and CDR2: SGHRS, YFSETQ. The CDR3 sequence is CASSAEAGINEQFF. In DNA form, the CDR3 reads TGCGCCAGCAGCGCCGAGGCCGGAATAAATGAGCAGTTCTTC.

There are many counts of this clonotype. The chain links TRBV29-1 to TRBJ2-7, with D possibly TRBD2 on 5 matching bases. Trimming took off 4 bases at V and 6 bases at J, with 10 bases between the two ends. CDR1 and CDR2 from the germline V gene are SQVTM and ANQGSEA. This CDR3 spans 11 amino acids. CDR3 nucleotide sequence: TGCAGCGTTGTGGGCGGAGGCGAGCAGTACTTC. This encodes CSVVGGGEQYF.

Many counts were recorded for this clonotype. The chain recombines TRBV27 with TRBJ1-1, with D possibly matching TRBD1 (6 bases). From germline, CDR1 is MNHEY and CDR2 SMNVEV (reference sequence). V dropped 5 bases and J dropped 5 bases, with 12 bases sitting between them. The CDR3 contains 13 residues. The CDR3 is CASSPAGETEAFF. CDR3 coding DNA: TGTGCCAGCAGTCCCGCAGGGGAAACTGAAGCTTTCTTT.

This clonotype was seen repeatedly, ten times or more. The J gene is TRBJ2-3, the V gene TRBV27; D gene ambiguous. CDR3 length equals 13 residues. Germline V gene data show CDR1 as MNHEY and CDR2 as SMNVEV (reference sequence). The V end was cut by 2 bases, the J end by 5 bases, with 8 bases between. The CDR3 region is CASSLAAEDTQYF. In nucleotides, the CDR3 is TGTGCCAGCAGTTTAGCTGCAGAAGATACGCAGTATTTT.

This clonotype was observed at least ten times. The chain links TRBV20-1 to TRBJ2-7; D tentatively reads TRBD1 or TRBD2 (5 bases each). The germline CDR1 and CDR2 sequences are DFQATT and SNEGSKA (reference sequence). The CDR3 runs 13 residues. Trimming left V 6 bases short and J 4 bases short, with 16 bases between. CDR3 nucleotides: TGCAGTGCCCCCCGCCCGGGGACGTACGAGCAGTACTTC. As protein: CSAPRPGTYEQYF.

This clonotype was counted at least ten times. V gene TRBV11-1 combines with J gene TRBJ2-7; 15 positions agree with TRBD2. From germline, CDR1 is SGHAT and CDR2 FQDESV (reference sequence). With V trimmed by 5 bases and J by 4 bases, 3 bases remained unmatched. The CDR3 is made up of 15 amino acids. CDR3 DNA: TGTGCCAGCAGCCCCGGGACTAGCGGGAGGTACGAGCAGTACTTC. Translated: CASSPGTSGRYEQYF.

This clonotype was picked up many times. This chain uses TRBV20-1 with TRBJ2-7; weak D call: TRBD2 (5 bases). This CDR3 spans 16 amino acids. CDR1 is DFQATT and CDR2 is SNEGSKA in the germline V gene (reference sequence). Deletions cut 0 bases from V and 0 bases from J, with 15 bases between. In DNA form, the CDR3 reads TGCAGTGCTAGAGATTTCCTACTGGGGAGCTCCTACGAGCAGTACTTC. Translated, it gives CSARDFLLGSSYEQYF.

The chain couples TRBV12-3 or TRBV12-4 to TRBJ2-3, with D hard to call. Trimming shortened V by 1 base and J by 6 bases, and 8 bases separated the two germline ends. There are 13 residues in the CDR3. The CDR3 loop is CASSLEAADTQYF. In DNA, the CDR3 is TGTGCCAGCAGTTTAGAGGCCGCCGATACGCAGTATTTT.

This chain uses TRBV27 with TRBJ2-1; D gene unclear. Trimming removed 5 bases at V and 0 bases at J, with 11 bases between. Germline CDR1 reads MNHEY; CDR2 reads SMNVEV (reference sequence). The CDR3 is made up of 15 amino acids. DNA of the CDR3: TGTGCCAGCAGTGCCCACCTGAGCTCCTACAATGAGCAGTTCTTC. Translation: CASSAHLSSYNEQFF.

At least ten counts were recorded for this clonotype. The V call is TRBV20-1, the J call TRBJ2-3, with D perhaps matching TRBD2 (5 bases). This CDR3 is built from 15 residues. Germline V gene lookup returns CDR1 DFQATT and CDR2 SNEGSKA (reference sequence). Trimming shortened V by 5 bases and J by 2 bases, and 17 bases separated the two germline ends. The CDR3 coding sequence is TGCAGTGCTCCCGGTGGGAGAACCACCACAGATACGCAGTATTTT. It yields the protein CSAPGGRTTTDTQYF.

There are many counts of this clonotype. V gene TRBV20-1 combines with J gene TRBJ2-2, with 8 positions matching TRBD1. The trim removed 6 bases at V and 3 bases at J, leaving 6 bases unmatched. The germline gives CDR1 DFQATT, CDR2 SNEGSKA (reference sequence). The CDR3 covers 14 residues. In DNA, the CDR3 is TGCAGTGCGACGACAGGGGCGGACACCGGGGAGCTGTTTTTT. Its translation is CSATTGADTGELFF.